The clone carrying this T cell receptor (beta chain) appeared a few times. Antigen: not known. This entry belongs to a study of shared clonotypes between healthy human individuals. Whole-study findings and limits: Having only a few donors restricted how much genetic and exposure-history diversity was captured. Clonotype sharing among donors likely depends on sequencing depth.

Among the donors, all were Caucasian adults who lived in Nashville, Tennessee. It was around 91 million PBMCs that unsorted samples used for genomic DNA. Libraries were prepared by immunoSEQ multiplex PCR; TCRdb keeps only in-frame clonotypes and omits some of them. The table lists over 400,000 clones, almost 80% of them singletons. The TCR sequence derives from a woman in her forties in good health. Some clones in this sample may be carry-over from other donors' samples. The material sequenced was PBMCs.

The CDR3 DNA reads TGTGCCAGCAGCCCCGCAGGGGGCGCGGACTATGGCTACACCTTC. It yields the protein CASSPAGGADYGYTF. The chain recombines TRBV5-4 with TRBJ1-2; TRBD1 matches at 8 bases. The CDR3 spans 15 residues. Germline V lookup: CDR1 SGHNT, CDR2 YYREEE (reference sequence). After removal of 4 bases from V and 3 bases from J, the junction contained 8 bases not matched to a gene.